This record covers a single T cell receptor beta chain. Its antigen is currently unknown. The data were taken from a study of identical twins. Notes on the study in general: Fewer insertions characterized abundant cord blood beta clonotypes, whereas memory repertoires showed none. Potential partial confounding of zero-insertion analyses by invariant MAIT and iNKT cells was noted.

Trimming stripped 5 bases from V and 6 bases from J, with 14 bases between. CDR1 GTSNPN and CDR2 SVGIG come from the germline V gene (reference sequence). This CDR3 is built from 13 residues. It was template switching that added a universal primer site, and there were unique molecular identifiers on the cDNA. TCRdb re-derived calls from the 5' RACE reads in MiXCR, one entry per CDR3 protein. The sample shows 550,000 to 700,000 distinct CDR3 sequences, over 8.5% of them seen only once. Among all donors, each was a healthy Caucasian. This sample also appeared in a second study, on yellow fever vaccine responses in identical twins.

The sample comprised PBMCs. The chain links TRBV30 to TRBJ2-1, with D perhaps TRBD1 (6 bases). The TCR was taken from a woman in her late teens or twenties in good health. Here the CDR3 DNA reads TGTGCCTGGGACCTAGGGACATTCAATGAGCAGTTCTTC. Its translation is CAWDLGTFNEQFF.